What follows are 21 T cell receptor beta chains derived from one specimen sequenced in a study of CD8 T cells in ankylosing spondylitis. TCRdb called the 5' RACE reads again in MiXCR, with one record for every CDR3 protein. The sample records about 280,000 distinct CDR3 sequences, 15% to 25% being singletons. Source material: blood, either unsorted or a sorted T cell fraction (not recorded which). These receptor sequences come from a male donor with ankylosing spondylitis or in good health (not recorded which).

This clonotype was found a few times. The chain couples TRBV27 to TRBJ2-7, with 9 nucleotides matching TRBD1. Germline V gives CDR1 MNHEY, CDR2 SMNVEV (reference sequence). V lost 0 bases, J lost 2 bases, and 5 bases stayed unmatched. The CDR3 totals 16 residues. The CDR3 is CASSLSGGTGPYEQYV. The CDR3 DNA reads as TGTGCCAGCAGTTTATCCGGCGGGACAGGGCCCTACGAGCAGTACGTC.

The chain has TRBV5-1 and TRBJ2-1; the D is unclear. The V gene lost 0 bases and the J gene lost 6 bases, with 10 bases spanning the gap. CDR1 and CDR2 from the germline V gene are SGHRS and YFSETQ. The CDR3 length is 14 residues. CDR3 region: CASSLALSGNEQFF. CDR3 in DNA: TGCGCCAGCAGCTTGGCTCTTAGTGGCAATGAGCAGTTCTTC.

The table lists this clonotype with many counts. The chain is built from TRBV12-3 or TRBV12-4 and TRBJ1-1, with D perhaps matching TRBD1 (5 bases). V lost 4 bases, J lost 1 base, and 7 bases lay in between. The CDR3 length is 13 residues. The CDR3 is CASSWGRNTEAFF. In DNA, the CDR3 is TGTGCCAGCAGTTGGGGACGGAACACTGAAGCTTTCTTT.

This clonotype has just a few counts. The chain is built from TRBV9 and TRBJ2-3; the match to TRBD2 covers 8 bases. Per the germline V gene, CDR1 is SGDLS and CDR2 is YYNGEE. Trimming took 4 bases from V and 4 from J; bases not matched to a gene: 8. This CDR3 comprises 15 residues. CDR3 residues: CASSPGTSPPDTQYF. The CDR3 region has the DNA TGTGCCAGCAGCCCCGGGACTAGTCCCCCAGATACGCAGTATTTT.

The chain combines TRBV28 with TRBJ2-1; TRBD2 matches at 12 bases. After removal of 6 bases from V and 0 bases from J, the junction contained 9 bases not matched to a gene. The CDR3 consists of 18 residues. Looked up from germline, CDR1 is MDHEN and CDR2 is SYDVKM. The CDR3 loop is CASSRGGLAGGSYNEQFF. CDR3 bases: TGTGCCAGCAGCCGAGGGGGACTAGCGGGTGGCTCCTACAATGAGCAGTTCTTC.

The chain has TRBV6-5 and TRBJ2-5; 9 bases fit TRBD2. The CDR3 is 16 amino acids. Germline loops: CDR1 MNHEY, CDR2 SVGAGI. V lost 4 bases to trimming and J lost 2 bases; unmatched junction nucleotides: 8. CDR3 nucleotides: TGTGCCAGCAGTTCACCTTTGACTAGCGGTCAAGAGACCCAGTACTTC. Protein product: CASSSPLTSGQETQYF.

This clonotype turned up a few times. V usage is TRBV6-5 and J usage is TRBJ2-2, with 7 positions matching TRBD1. This CDR3 has 14 amino acids. Germline V CDR1 and CDR2: MNHEY, SVGAGI. Trimming at V came to 3 bases and at J to 3 bases, leaving 1 base not matched to a gene. CDR3 sequence (DNA): TGTGCCAGCAGTTATGACAGGGACACCGGGGAGCTGTTTTTT. Translation gives CASSYDRDTGELFF.

This clonotype came up many times. The CDR3 is CASSFTDTNQPQHF. The CDR3 coding sequence is TGTGCCAGCAGTTTTACCGATACCAATCAGCCCCAGCATTTT. V usage is TRBV12-3 or TRBV12-4 and J usage is TRBJ1-5; D gene uncertain. The CDR3 is made up of 14 amino acids. V lost 3 bases and J lost 3, with 9 bases in between.

CDR3 coding DNA: TGTGCCAGCAGTTTAAAAGTCTACAATGAGCAGTTCTTC. Encoded protein: CASSLKVYNEQFF. The chain uses TRBV12-3 or TRBV12-4 and TRBJ2-1; D is uncertain. Trimming shortened V by 2 bases and J by 3 bases, and 5 bases separated the two germline ends. The CDR3 is made up of 13 amino acids.

This clonotype was seen only a few times. The chain links TRBV12-3 or TRBV12-4 to TRBJ1-2, with D possibly matching TRBD1 (5 bases). CDR3 length: 12 amino acids. With 1 base removed from V and 6 bases from J, the gap between germline ends came to 6 bases. The CDR3 protein is CASSLEGHGYTF. In DNA form, the CDR3 reads TGTGCCAGCAGTTTAGAGGGACATGGCTACACCTTC.

This clonotype was found many times. This sequence joins TRBV12-3 or TRBV12-4 and TRBJ1-1; no definite D call. This CDR3 region has 15 residues. Trimming left V 8 bases short and J 4 bases short, with 20 bases between. The DNA of the CDR3 is TGTGCCAGCGGTCCAAAAGTCCGGGGTAGCACTGAAGCTTTCTTT. As protein: CASGPKVRGSTEAFF.

This clonotype appeared a few times. The chain couples TRBV6-1 to TRBJ2-7; possible D gene TRBD2, 5 bases. There are 13 residues in the CDR3. CDR1 is MNHNS, CDR2 SASEGT, per germline. Trimming pared 2 bases from V and 2 bases from J, leaving 7 bases between. The CDR3 bases are TGTGCCAGCAGTGAATCGGGGACCTACGAGCAGTACGTC. It specifies CASSESGTYEQYV.

This clonotype was found a few times. This chain joins TRBV20-1 and TRBJ1-2, with 7 nucleotides matching TRBD1. Looked up from germline, CDR1 is DFQATT and CDR2 is SNEGSKA (reference sequence). The CDR3 loop spans 13 amino acids. With V trimmed by 7 bases and J by 3 bases, 8 bases remained unmatched. The DNA of the CDR3 is TGCAGTGTACCCCTGACAGGGCACTATGGCTACACCTTC. Amino acids: CSVPLTGHYGYTF.

This chain joins TRBV18 and TRBJ1-1; 8 bases are a match to TRBD1. CDR3 length equals 16 residues. The ends lost 5 bases at V and 3 bases at J; junction bases unmatched: 11. The germline gives CDR1 KGHSH, CDR2 LQKENI. The CDR3 DNA reads TGTGCCAGCTCAAGGAGCCAGGGGGCTCCCGACACTGAAGCTTTCTTT. It encodes CASSRSQGAPDTEAFF.

The chain carries TRBV3-1 and TRBJ2-2; D gene uncertain. Germline CDR1 is LGHDT and CDR2 is YNNKEL (reference sequence). The CDR3 extends over 13 amino acids. Trimming took 1 base from V and 5 from J, leaving 5 bases between them. The CDR3 nucleotides read TGTGCCAGCAGCCAAGGGGCGACCGGGGAGCTGTTTTTT. Amino acid sequence: CASSQGATGELFF.

There are a few counts of this clonotype. This sequence joins TRBV27 and TRBJ1-1, with D unclear. CDR3 length: 12 residues. Germline CDR1 and CDR2: MNHEY and SMNVEV (reference sequence). The V and J ends lost 4 bases and 7 bases respectively, with 10 bases between them. Here the CDR3 reads CASSSTLGEAFF. The CDR3 coding sequence is TGTGCCAGCAGTTCAACCCTCGGTGAAGCTTTCTTT.

A remark on this clonotype: Mismatch with germline at one junction end may stem from a read error. This chain uses TRBV10-3 with TRBJ2-2; no definite D call. CDR3 length equals 14 residues. CDR1 ENHRY and CDR2 SYGVKD come from the germline V gene. The CDR3 DNA is TGTACCATCACCCTAGGGCCGGACACCGGGGAGCTGTTTTTT. This sequence encodes CTITLGPDTGELFF.

This clonotype turned up a few times. The chain combines TRBV12-3 or TRBV12-4 with TRBJ1-2; 9 nucleotides match TRBD1. J lost 2 bases, V lost 2 bases, and 6 bases had no gene match. The CDR3 length is 16 residues. CDR3 protein: CASSLWGTGTNYGYTF. For the CDR3, the DNA is TGTGCCAGCAGTTTATGGGGGACAGGGACCAACTATGGCTACACCTTC.

This clonotype appeared a few times. The genes are TRBV5-1 and TRBJ2-2; TRBD2 aligns across 11 bases. Germline V lookup: CDR1 SGHRS, CDR2 YFSETQ. CDR3 length equals 17 residues. V lost 0 bases to trimming and J lost 4 bases; unmatched junction nucleotides: 5. The CDR3 sequence: CASSLELAGVATGELFF. The CDR3 bases are TGCGCCAGCAGCTTGGAACTAGCGGGAGTCGCCACCGGGGAGCTGTTTTTT.

The chain recombines TRBV7-2 with TRBJ2-3, with 15 bases identical to TRBD2. Germline assignment: CDR1 SGHTA and CDR2 FQGNSA. This CDR3 region has 15 residues. V was pared by 2 bases and J by 10 bases, with 4 bases of the junction left unmatched. The CDR3 DNA follows: TGTGCCAGCAGCTTAAGGACTAGCGGGGGGGCCCCGCAGTATTTT. This encodes CASSLRTSGGAPQYF. The full variable domain, with the rest looked up from reference TRBV7-2 and TRBJ2-3, is GAGVSQSPSNKVTEKGKDVELRCDPISGHTALYWYRQSLGQGLEFLIYFQGNSAPDKSGLPSDRFSAERTGGSVSTLTIQRTQQEDSAVYLCASSLRTSGGAPQYFGPGTRLTVL.

This clonotype was recorded many times. The chain employs TRBV5-1 and TRBJ2-7; D possibly matches TRBD1 or TRBD2 (5 bases each). With 5 bases removed from V and 0 bases from J, the gap between germline ends came to 12 bases. Germline V gene data show CDR1 as SGHRS and CDR2 as YFSETQ. The CDR3 has 14 residues. The CDR3 DNA reads TGCGCCAGCAGGGTCGGGGCGAGCTCCTACGAGCAGTACGTC. Translation gives CASRVGASSYEQYV.